This TCR beta chain was observed in a study of blood T cell repertoires in COVID-19. For the study at large: There were acute and convalescent COVID-19 samples, and they came from the United States, Italy and Spain. In each case, the material was cDNA or gDNA derived from T cells, B-cell-depleted T cells, or PBMCs.

Deletions cut 9 bases from V and 3 bases from J, with 17 bases between. CDR1 is SEHNR and CDR2 is FQNEAQ in the germline V gene (reference sequence). This CDR3 has 14 amino acids. Sequenced by immunoSEQ multiplex PCR; TCRdb stores in-frame clones only, minus some. The sample records 180,000 or so clones, 87% being singletons. V gene TRBV7-9 combines with J gene TRBJ1-1, with a weak D call TRBD1 (5 bases). This clonotype was obtained from a man aged 40-49 years with active or convalescent COVID-19. Sequenced: peripheral blood. CDR3 residues: CASKLGTGDTEAFF. DNA for the CDR3: TGTGCCAGTAAACTGGGGACGGGGGACACTGAAGCTTTCTTT.